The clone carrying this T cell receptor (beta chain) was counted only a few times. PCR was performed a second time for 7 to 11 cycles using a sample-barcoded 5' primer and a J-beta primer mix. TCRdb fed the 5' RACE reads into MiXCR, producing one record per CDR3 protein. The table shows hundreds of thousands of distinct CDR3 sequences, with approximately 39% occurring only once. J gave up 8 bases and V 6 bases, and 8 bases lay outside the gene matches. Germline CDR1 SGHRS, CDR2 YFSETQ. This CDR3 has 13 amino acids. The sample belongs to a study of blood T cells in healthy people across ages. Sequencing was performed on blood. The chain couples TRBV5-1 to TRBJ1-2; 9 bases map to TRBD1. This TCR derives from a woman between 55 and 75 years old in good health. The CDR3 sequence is CASTPQGADGYTF. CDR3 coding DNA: TGCGCCAGCACCCCACAGGGGGCTGACGGCTACACCTTC.